What follows describes a single T cell receptor (beta chain). At one boundary the junction diverges from the germline segment, which might be a read error. The sample is drawn from a study of blood T cell repertoires in COVID-19. For the study at large: From the United States, Italy and Spain came samples of acute and convalescent COVID-19. Sample material is recorded as cDNA or gDNA derived from T cells, B-cell-depleted T cells, or PBMCs.

In the original workflow: Estimates of nucleated cell counts were drawn from the amplification of reference gene primers. Some clones are missing from TCRdb's copy, which holds only in-frame ones; the method was immunoSEQ multiplex PCR. The DNA gave D and trimming, while V, J and clone size come from that table. The sample lists about 180,000 clones; approximately 86% were seen once. There are 15 residues in the CDR3. Germline loops: CDR1 MDHEN, CDR2 SYDVKM. The receptor comes from a man aged 45-65 years with active or convalescent COVID-19. The sequencing input was peripheral blood. The rearrangement links TRBV28 to TRBJ1-2; 8 bases match TRBD1. CDR3 DNA sequence: TGTGCCAGTAGTTTTCCCTCCGGGACAGGATATGGCTACACCTTC. Amino acid sequence: CASSFPSGTGYGYTF.